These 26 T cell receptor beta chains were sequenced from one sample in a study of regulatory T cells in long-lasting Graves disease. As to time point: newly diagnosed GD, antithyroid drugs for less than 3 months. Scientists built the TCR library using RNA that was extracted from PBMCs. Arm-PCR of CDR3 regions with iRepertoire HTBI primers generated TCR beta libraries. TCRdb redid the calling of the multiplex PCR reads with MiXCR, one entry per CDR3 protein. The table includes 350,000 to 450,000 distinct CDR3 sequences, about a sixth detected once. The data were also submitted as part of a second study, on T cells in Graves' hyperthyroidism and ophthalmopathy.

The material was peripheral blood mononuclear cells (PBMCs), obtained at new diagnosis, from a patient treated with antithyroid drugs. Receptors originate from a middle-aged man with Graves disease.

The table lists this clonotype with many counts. The CDR3 coding sequence is TGTGCCAGCAGCTTTGCCGGGGAGCTGTTTTTT. Translation gives CASSFAGELFF. The chain employs TRBV27 and TRBJ2-2; D gene unclear. The CDR3 runs 11 residues. V was clipped by 6 bases and J by 6 bases, with 5 bases between them. Germline lookup yields CDR1 MNHEY and CDR2 SMNVEV (reference sequence).

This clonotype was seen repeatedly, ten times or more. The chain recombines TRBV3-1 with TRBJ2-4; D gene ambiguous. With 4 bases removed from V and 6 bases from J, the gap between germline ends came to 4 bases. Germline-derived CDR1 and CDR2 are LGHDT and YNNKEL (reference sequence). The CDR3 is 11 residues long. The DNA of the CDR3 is TGTGCCAGCAGCCTTGGAAACATTCAGTACTTC. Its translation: CASSLGNIQYF.

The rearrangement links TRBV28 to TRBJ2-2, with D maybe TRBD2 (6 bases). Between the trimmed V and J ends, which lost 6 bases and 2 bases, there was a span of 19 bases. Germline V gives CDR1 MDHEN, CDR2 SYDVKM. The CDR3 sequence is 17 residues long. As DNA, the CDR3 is TGTGCCAGCAGCCCGGGACTGGGCCGACGAAACACCGGGGAGCTGTTTTTT. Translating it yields CASSPGLGRRNTGELFF. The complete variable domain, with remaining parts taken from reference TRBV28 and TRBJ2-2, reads DVKVTQSSRYLVKRTGEKVFLECVQDMDHENMFWYRQDPGLGLRLIYFSYDVKMKEKGDIPEGYSVSREKKERFSLILESASTNQTSMYLCASSPGLGRRNTGELFFGEGSRLTVL.

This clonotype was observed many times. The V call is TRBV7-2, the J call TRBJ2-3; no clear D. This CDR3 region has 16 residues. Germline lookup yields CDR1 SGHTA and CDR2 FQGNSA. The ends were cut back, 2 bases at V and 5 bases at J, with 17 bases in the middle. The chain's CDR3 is CASSLISASALDTQYF. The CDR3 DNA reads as TGTGCCAGCAGCTTAATTTCGGCTTCGGCATTAGATACGCAGTATTTT.

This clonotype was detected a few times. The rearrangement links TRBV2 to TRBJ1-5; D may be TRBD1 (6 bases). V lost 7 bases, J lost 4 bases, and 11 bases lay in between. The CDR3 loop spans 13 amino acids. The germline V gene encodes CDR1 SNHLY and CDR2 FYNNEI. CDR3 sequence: CASNRERNQPQHF. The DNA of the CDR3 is TGTGCCAGCAACAGGGAAAGAAATCAGCCCCAGCATTTT.

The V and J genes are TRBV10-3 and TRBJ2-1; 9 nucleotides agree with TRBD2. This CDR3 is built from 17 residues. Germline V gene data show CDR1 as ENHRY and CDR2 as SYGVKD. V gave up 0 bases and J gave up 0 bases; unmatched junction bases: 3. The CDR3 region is CAISESSGGSSYNEQFF. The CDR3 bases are TGTGCCATCAGTGAGTCGAGCGGGGGGAGCTCCTACAATGAGCAGTTCTTC.

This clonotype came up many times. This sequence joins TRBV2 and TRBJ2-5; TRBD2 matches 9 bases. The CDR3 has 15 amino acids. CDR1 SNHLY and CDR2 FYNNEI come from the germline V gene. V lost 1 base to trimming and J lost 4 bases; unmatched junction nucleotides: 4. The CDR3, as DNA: TGTGCCAGCAGTGAAGATTTTAGCGGGGGAGAGACCCAGTACTTC. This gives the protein CASSEDFSGGETQYF. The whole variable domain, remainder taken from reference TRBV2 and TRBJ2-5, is EPEVTQTPSHQVTQMGQEVILRCVPISNHLYFYWYRQILGQKVEFLVSFYNNEISEKSEIFDDQFSVERPDGSNFTLKIRSTKLEDSAMYFCASSEDFSGGETQYFGPGTRLLVL.

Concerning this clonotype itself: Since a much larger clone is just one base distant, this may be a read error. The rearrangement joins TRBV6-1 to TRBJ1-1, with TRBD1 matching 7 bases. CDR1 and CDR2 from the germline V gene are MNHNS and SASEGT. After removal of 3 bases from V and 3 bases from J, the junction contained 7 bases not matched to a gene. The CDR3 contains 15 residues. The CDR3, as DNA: TGTGCCAGCAGTGATCAGACAGGGCGCTACACTGAAGCTTTCTTT. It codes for CASSDQTGRYTEAFF.

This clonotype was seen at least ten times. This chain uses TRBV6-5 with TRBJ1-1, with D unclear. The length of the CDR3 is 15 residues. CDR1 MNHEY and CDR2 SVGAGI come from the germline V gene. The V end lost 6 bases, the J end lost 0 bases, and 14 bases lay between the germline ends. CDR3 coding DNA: TGTGCCAGCAGATACCCGGGTGGCATGAACACTGAAGCTTTCTTT. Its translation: CASRYPGGMNTEAFF.

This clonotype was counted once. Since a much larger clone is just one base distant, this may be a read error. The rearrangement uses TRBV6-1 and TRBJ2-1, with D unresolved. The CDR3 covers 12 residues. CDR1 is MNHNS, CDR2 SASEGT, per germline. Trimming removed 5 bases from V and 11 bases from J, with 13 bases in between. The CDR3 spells CASSLNPEKQFF. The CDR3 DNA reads TGTGCCAGCAGTCTTAACCCGGAGAAGCAGTTCTTC.

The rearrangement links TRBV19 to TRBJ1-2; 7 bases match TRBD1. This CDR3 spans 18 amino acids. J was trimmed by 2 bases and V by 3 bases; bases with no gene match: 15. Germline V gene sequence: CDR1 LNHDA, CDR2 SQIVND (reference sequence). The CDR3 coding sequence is TGTGCCAGTAGTATGAAGGTTCCGGGTACCAGGGGGAACTATGGCTACACCTTC. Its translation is CASSMKVPGTRGNYGYTF.

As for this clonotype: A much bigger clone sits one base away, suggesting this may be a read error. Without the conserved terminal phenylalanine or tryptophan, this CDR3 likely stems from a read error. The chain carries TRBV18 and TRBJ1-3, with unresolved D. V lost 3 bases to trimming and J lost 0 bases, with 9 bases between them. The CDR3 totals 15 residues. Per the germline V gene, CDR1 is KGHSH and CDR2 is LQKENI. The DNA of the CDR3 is TGTGCCAGCTCACCGCGACTTACCTCTGGAAACACCATATATTCT. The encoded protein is CASSPRLTSGNTIYS.

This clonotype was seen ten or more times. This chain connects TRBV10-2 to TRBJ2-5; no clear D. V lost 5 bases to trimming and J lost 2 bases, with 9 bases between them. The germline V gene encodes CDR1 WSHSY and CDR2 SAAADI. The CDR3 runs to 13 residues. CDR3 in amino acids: CASSSQTQETQYF. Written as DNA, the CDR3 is TGCGCCAGCAGTTCCCAAACGCAAGAGACCCAGTACTTC.

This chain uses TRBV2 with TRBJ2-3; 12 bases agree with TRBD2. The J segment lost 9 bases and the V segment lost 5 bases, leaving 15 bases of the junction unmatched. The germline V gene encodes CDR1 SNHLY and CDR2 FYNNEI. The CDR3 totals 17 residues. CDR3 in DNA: TGTGCCAGCAGTCCGCCTGGGGCTAGCGGGGGGGCAGGAACGCAGTATTTT. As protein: CASSPPGASGGAGTQYF.

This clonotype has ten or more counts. The CDR3 sequence: CASSEGAVSSYEQYF. The CDR3 DNA is TGTGCCAGCAGTGAAGGAGCAGTGAGCTCCTACGAGCAGTACTTC. This chain connects TRBV2 to TRBJ2-7; D not resolved. V was trimmed by 1 base and J by 0 bases, leaving 10 bases between them. The germline gives CDR1 SNHLY, CDR2 FYNNEI. The length of the CDR3 is 15 residues.

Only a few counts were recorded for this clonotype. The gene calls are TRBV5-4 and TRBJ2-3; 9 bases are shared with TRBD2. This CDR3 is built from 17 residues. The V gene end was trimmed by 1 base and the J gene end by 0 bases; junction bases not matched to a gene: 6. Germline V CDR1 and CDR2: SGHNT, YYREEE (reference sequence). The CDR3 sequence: CASSLSQRGASTDTQYF. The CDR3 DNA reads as TGTGCCAGCAGCTTGAGCCAGCGGGGGGCTAGCACAGATACGCAGTATTTT.

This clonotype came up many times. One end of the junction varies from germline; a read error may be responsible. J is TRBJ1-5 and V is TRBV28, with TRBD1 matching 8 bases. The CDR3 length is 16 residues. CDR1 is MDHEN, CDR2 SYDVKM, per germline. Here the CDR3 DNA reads TGTGCCAGCAGTTCCCCCGGGACAGGCGACAATCGGCCCCAGCATTTT. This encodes CASSSPGTGDNRPQHF.

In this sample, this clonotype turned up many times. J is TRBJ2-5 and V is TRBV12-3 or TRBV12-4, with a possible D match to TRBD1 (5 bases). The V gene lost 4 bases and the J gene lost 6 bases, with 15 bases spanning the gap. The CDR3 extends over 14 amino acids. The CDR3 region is CASSYPPGRKTQYF. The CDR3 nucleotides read TGTGCCAGCAGTTATCCCCCAGGGCGCAAGACCCAGTACTTC.

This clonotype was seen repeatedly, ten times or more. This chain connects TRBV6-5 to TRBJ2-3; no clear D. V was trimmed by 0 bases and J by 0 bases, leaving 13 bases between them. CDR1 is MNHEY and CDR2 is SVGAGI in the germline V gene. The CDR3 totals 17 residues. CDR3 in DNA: TGTGCCAGCAGTTACTCGATGGTCCCACTTAGCACAGATACGCAGTATTTT. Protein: CASSYSMVPLSTDTQYF.

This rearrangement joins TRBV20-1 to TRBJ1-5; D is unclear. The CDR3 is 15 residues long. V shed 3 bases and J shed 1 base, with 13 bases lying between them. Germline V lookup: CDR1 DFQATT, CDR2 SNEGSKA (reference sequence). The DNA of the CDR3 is TGCAGTGCTAGTATAGGAATTGGCAGCAATCAGCCCCAGCATTTT. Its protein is CSASIGIGSNQPQHF.

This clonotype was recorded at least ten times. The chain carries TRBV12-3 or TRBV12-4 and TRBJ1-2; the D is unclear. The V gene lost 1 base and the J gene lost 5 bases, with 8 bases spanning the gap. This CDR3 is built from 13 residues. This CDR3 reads CASSLGTWYGYTF. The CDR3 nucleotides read TGTGCCAGCAGTTTAGGGACCTGGTATGGCTACACCTTC.

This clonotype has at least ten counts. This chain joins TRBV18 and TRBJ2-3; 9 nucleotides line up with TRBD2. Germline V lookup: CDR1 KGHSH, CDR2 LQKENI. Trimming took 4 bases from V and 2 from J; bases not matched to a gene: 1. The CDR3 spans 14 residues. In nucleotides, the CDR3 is TGTGCCAGCTCACGACTAGCGGACACAGATACGCAGTATTTT. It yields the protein CASSRLADTDTQYF. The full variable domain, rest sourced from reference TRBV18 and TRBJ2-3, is NAGVMQNPRHLVRRRGQEARLRCSPMKGHSHVYWYRQLPEEGLKFMVYLQKENIIDESGMPKERFSAEFPKEGPSILRIQQVVRGDSAAYFCASSRLADTDTQYFGPGTRLTVL.

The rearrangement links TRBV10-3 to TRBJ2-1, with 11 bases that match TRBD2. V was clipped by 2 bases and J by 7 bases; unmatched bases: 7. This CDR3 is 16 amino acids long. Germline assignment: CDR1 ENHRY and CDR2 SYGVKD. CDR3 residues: CAISERVAGGRNEQFF. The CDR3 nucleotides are TGTGCCATCAGTGAGAGGGTAGCGGGGGGGAGGAATGAGCAGTTCTTC.

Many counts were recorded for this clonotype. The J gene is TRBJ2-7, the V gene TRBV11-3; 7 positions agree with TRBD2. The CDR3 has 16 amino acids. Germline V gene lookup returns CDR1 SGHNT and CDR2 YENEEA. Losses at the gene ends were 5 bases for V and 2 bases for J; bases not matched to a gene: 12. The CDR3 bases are TGTGCCAGCAGCCAAGCCGGGACTACCCCGACCTACGAGCAGTACTTC. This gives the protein CASSQAGTTPTYEQYF.

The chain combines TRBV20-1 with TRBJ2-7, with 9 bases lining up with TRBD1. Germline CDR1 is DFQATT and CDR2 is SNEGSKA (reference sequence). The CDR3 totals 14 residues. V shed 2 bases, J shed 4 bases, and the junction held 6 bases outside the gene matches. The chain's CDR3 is CSARYRDRVYEQYF. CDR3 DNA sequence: TGCAGTGCTAGATACCGGGACAGGGTTTACGAGCAGTACTTC.

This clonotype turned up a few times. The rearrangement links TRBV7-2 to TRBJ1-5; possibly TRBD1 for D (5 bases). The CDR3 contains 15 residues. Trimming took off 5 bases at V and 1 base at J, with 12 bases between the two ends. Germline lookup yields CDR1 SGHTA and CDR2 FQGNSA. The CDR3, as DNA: TGTGCCAGCAGCGCGGGGGGTATGAGCAATCAGCCCCAGCATTTT. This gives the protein CASSAGGMSNQPQHF.